This T cell receptor beta chain was identified in a study of blood T cell repertoires in COVID-19. For the study at large: PBMCs, B-cell-depleted T cells, or T cells provided the cDNA or gDNA that made up the material.

The CDR3 is 15 residues long. Trimming shortened V by 2 bases and J by 3 bases, and 10 bases separated the two germline ends. Germline values: CDR1 MNHEY, CDR2 SVGEGT. The protocol was immunoSEQ multiplex PCR, while the TCRdb copy is restricted to in-frame clones and leaves out a portion. The sample carries 150,000 to 200,000 clones, more than 75% recorded once. This chain links TRBV6-2 or TRBV6-3 with TRBJ1-4; D gene uncertain. The specimen sequenced was peripheral blood. The sequence derives from a man aged 40-49 years with active or convalescent COVID-19. The CDR3 DNA is TGTGCCAGCAGTTACGACGGGGTGGCTAATGAAAAACTGTTTTTT. Translating it yields CASSYDGVANEKLFF.